This T cell receptor beta chain was recovered during a study of T-cell memory formation after mild COVID-19 listed by TCRdb under 2021. With respect to the entire study: Most TCR sequence clusters were specific to one of the two donors. T-cell clones expanding and contracting after mild COVID-19 in a couple of donors were tracked by longitudinal TCRalpha and TCRbeta repertoire sequencing. Two young, previously healthy adult volunteers, one female and one male, were included in the cohort.

This clonotype was observed a handful of times. There is no known antigen for this receptor. Base qualities are not provided; no much larger clone lies one nucleotide away. CDR1 is given as MNHNY and CDR2 as SVGAGI, both from the germline V gene (reference sequence). V ends up 5 bases short and J 5 bases short, with an unmatched junction base count of 6. Counted from cysteine to phenylalanine, this CDR3 has 15 amino acids. Solely the CDR3 DNA is kept, with 45 bases framed from the first base. Ficoll-Paque density gradient centrifugation was used to isolate PBMCs. Sequenced on an Illumina NovaSeq 6000. TCRalpha and TCRbeta cDNA libraries were constructed by 5'RACE with constant-segment primers, with sample barcodes and unique molecular identifiers being introduced. RNA was extracted from every sample with Trizol reagent. Amplification of the libraries took two PCR steps, and the second step added a second sample barcode plus Illumina TruSeq adapters. Sequencing of the libraries was done on an Illumina NovaSeq, producing 2 x 150 bp paired-end reads. As for the original processing: With migec v1.2.7, reads were demultiplexed and then collapsed into UMI-guided consensus sequences. Using mixcr v2.1.11, UMI consensuses were aligned to TRA and TRB V and J templates and then assembled into clonotypes. A clonotype was counted as expanded or contracted only when both edgeR and NoisET called the clonotype significant, with the noise models trained on biological replicates. For edgeR calls, the cutoffs were a false discovery rate-adjusted p below 0.01 and a log2 fold-change threshold of 1. As an exploratory analysis of dynamics, max-normalized trajectories of the 1000 most abundant clonotypes were examined with PCA combined with hierarchical clustering. Separately sequenced CD4+ and CD8+ repertoires were used to assign the CD4 or CD8 phenotype of responding clones. The raw public data were reprocessed by TCRdb itself: fastp quality trimming at Q25, MiXCR clonotype calling, in-frame beta chains only. Merged by CDR3 protein, the rows form single entries marked with the most common genes and DNA. It is TCRdb's table, rather than the study itself, that gives the V and J calls and clone size. The sample includes about half a million distinct CDR3 sequences, with roughly 20% observed a single time. Of the sample, around an eighth is held by the ten largest clones.

What the work shows at the level of the full study, not this receptor alone: Contracting CD4+ clones appeared mostly in the CM and EM memory subsets, whereas CD8+ clones were enriched in EMRA. The detection of some responding clones in pre-infection memory suggests that pre-existing cross-reactive memory T cells joined the SARS-CoV-2 response. Balanced CD4/CD8 phenotypes were observed for clones contracting from day 15 to 85, whereas a bias towards CD4+ was observed for a second wave of clones expanding from day 15 to 37. The study covered only a couple of mild cases, and larger cohorts including severe cases with pre-infection samples were considered necessary. The second-wave clones that peaked on day 37 were not confirmed to be SARS-CoV-2 specific.

The sequencing input was PBMCs or a T cell subset sorted from them (not recorded which). This TCR was recovered from an adult woman who had mild COVID-19 (a few samples of this study predate the infection). The sample titles of this study are shuffled in the database, so cell type and time point are left out; the donor was told from shared clones. The sequence joins TRBV6-6 to TRBJ2-5, with TRBD2 matching 12 junction bases. The DNA reads TGTGCCAGCAGTCTAGCGGGGGGGCCGAAGGAGACCCAGTACTTC. Its amino acids are CASSLAGGPKETQYF.